These T cell receptor beta chains were read from a single sample in a study of shared clonotypes between healthy human individuals. TCRdb's table, derived via immunoSEQ multiplex PCR, lists solely in-frame clones and lacks some. Among about 500,000 clones listed, 60% to 80% were seen once. Sequencing input: PBMCs. These receptors all come from a woman in her thirties or forties in good health. Some clones in this sample may be carry-over from other donors' samples. The CDR3 runs from the conserved cysteine through the conserved F or W. A D gene is named only where the DNA matches it firmly. Only some rows state a clone size, as once, few, many or a class for expanded clones.

D gene	clone size	V gene	J gene	CDR3 DNA	CDR3 protein
NA	NA	TRBV28	TRBJ2-7	TGTGCCAGCAGGGGTAGGACTGGCCACGAGCAGTACTTC	CASRGRTGHEQYF
NA	NA	TRBV7-2	TRBJ1-1	TGTGCCAGCAGCATTCTCAGGGGCGGAGAAGCTTTCTTT	CASSILRGGEAFF
NA	NA	TRBV28	TRBJ2-1	TGTGCCAGCAGTACCCGGCGCTGGGGGTCGGGGCACAATGAGCAGTTCTTC	CASSTRRWGSGHNEQFF
TRBD1	NA	TRBV27	TRBJ1-4	TGTGCCAGCAAGGGCAGGGGGGCAATTGAAAAACTGTTTTTT	CASKGRGAIEKLFF
NA	NA	TRBV5-1	TRBJ1-1	TGCGCCAGCAGCTTAGCCCAGGGAGGCACTGAAGCTTTCTTT	CASSLAQGGTEAFF
NA	NA	TRBV28	TRBJ2-5	TGTGCCAGCAGTTCGGAGGGAGAGACCCAGTACTTC	CASSSEGETQYF
NA	NA	TRBV6-5	TRBJ1-1	TGTGCCACCAAGAGAAACACTGAAGCTTTCTTT	CATKRNTEAFF
TRBD1	few	TRBV5-1	TRBJ2-7	TGCGCCAGCAGTCAGCAGGGACAGGGGGCGTTCGAGCAGTACTTC	CASSQQGQGAFEQYF
TRBD1	NA	TRBV4-3	TRBJ2-3	TGCGCCAGCAGCCGGGACAGGGGCACAGATACGCAGTATTTT	CASSRDRGTDTQYF
TRBD1	NA	TRBV19	TRBJ2-7	TGTGCCAGTAGTCGGACAGGGGGCTTTTACGAGCAGTACTTC	CASSRTGGFYEQYF
NA	NA	TRBV28	TRBJ2-7	TGTGCCAGCAGTCCCGCCTCCCTGATGGGATTAGGGCAGTACTTC	CASSPASLMGLGQYF
TRBD2	NA	TRBV28	TRBJ2-1	TGTGCCAGCAGTTTACCAGCGGGGAGCTACAATGAGCAGTTCTTC	CASSLPAGSYNEQFF
TRBD2	NA	TRBV7-9	TRBJ2-1	TGTGCCAGCATACCTCAAGCGGGAGCTTACAATGAGCAGTTCTTC	CASIPQAGAYNEQFF
NA	NA	TRBV30	TRBJ1-3	TGTGCCTGGAGGACGTCTGGAAACACCATATATTTT	CAWRTSGNTIYF
TRBD2	NA	TRBV10-3	TRBJ2-5	TGTGCCATCAGTCCCGGACTAGCGGGAGGGCGAGAGACCCAGTACTTC	CAISPGLAGGRETQYF
TRBD2	NA	TRBV11-2	TRBJ2-2	TGTGCCAGCAGACTACGAGCGGGAGTTGGCACCGGGGAGCTGTTTTTT	CASRLRAGVGTGELFF
NA	NA	TRBV5-1	TRBJ1-1	TGCGCCAGCAGCTTTGGGGGAGGCTCCGGCGAAGCTTTCTTT	CASSFGGGSGEAFF
TRBD2	once	TRBV9	TRBJ2-1	TGTGCCTCAGTCCCGGGACTAGCGGATTACAATGAGCAGTTCTTC	CASVPGLADYNEQFF
NA	NA	TRBV11-3	TRBJ2-7	TGTGCCAGCAGCCCCCTTAGCTCCTACGAGCAGTACTTC	CASSPLSSYEQYF
NA	NA	TRBV7-9	TRBJ2-7	TGTGCCAGCAGCTTTTTGCCCCCTGTTTACGAGCAGTACTTC	CASSFLPPVYEQYF
TRBD1	NA	TRBV4-1	TRBJ1-3	TGCGCCAGCAGCCCCCGGGACAGGGGGGTTTGGACTGGAAACACCATATATTTT	CASSPRDRGVWTGNTIYF
NA	once	TRBV30	TRBJ2-2	TGTGCCTGGAGTGTAATCAACACCGGGGAGCTGTCTTTT	CAWSVINTGELSF
NA	NA	TRBV7-2	TRBJ1-1	TGTGCCAGCAGCCCGTACAACACTGAAGCTTTCTTT	CASSPYNTEAFF
TRBD2	NA	TRBV4-1	TRBJ2-2	TGCGCCAGCAGCCTGTTCCCATCGGGACTAGCGAACACCGGGGAGCTGTTTTTT	CASSLFPSGLANTGELFF
NA	NA	TRBV7-8	TRBJ2-7	TGTGCCAGCAGCTTGATGGGGACGACCAGCTCCTACGAGCAGTACTTC	CASSLMGTTSSYEQYF
TRBD1	NA	TRBV28	TRBJ2-5	TGTGCCAGCAGTTCCTCGGGACAGGGAAGGTTGGAGACCCAGTACTTC	CASSSSGQGRLETQYF
NA	NA	TRBV5-1	TRBJ2-5	TGCGCCAGCAGCGAAGGGGACTCCCGGAAGACCCAGTACTTC	CASSEGDSRKTQYF
NA	once	TRBV5-6	TRBJ2-1	TGTGCCAGCAGCCTTTGGGGGGACGTGTACAATGAGCAGTTCTTC	CASSLWGDVYNEQFF
NA	NA	TRBV7-2	TRBJ2-5	TGTGCCAGCAGCACCGGGACTTACCAAGAGACCCAGTACTTC	CASSTGTYQETQYF
TRBD2	NA	TRBV7-2	TRBJ2-1	TGTGCCAGCAGCTTAGCGCCAGCGGGAGGCCACAATGAGCAGTTCTTC	CASSLAPAGGHNEQFF
TRBD2	NA	TRBV18	TRBJ2-7	TGTGCCAGCTCAACAACTAGCGGAAGCTACGAGCAGTACTTC	CASSTTSGSYEQYF
NA	NA	TRBV19	TRBJ1-5	TGTGCCAGTAGTATTAGGAATCAGCCCCAGCATTTT	CASSIRNQPQHF
TRBD2	NA	TRBV2	TRBJ2-7	TGTGCCAGCAGCCCGACCCGGACTAGAACAAGCGAGCAGTACTTC	CASSPTRTRTSEQYF
NA	NA	TRBV18	TRBJ1-1	TGTGCCAGCTCACCACACCCCCGGGGTTCCACTGAAGCTTTCTTT	CASSPHPRGSTEAFF
NA	NA	TRBV19	TRBJ2-1	TGTGCCAGTAGTTATTCCAGGAGCGGCAAGCACAATGAGCAGTTCTTC	CASSYSRSGKHNEQFF
TRBD1	NA	TRBV7-6	TRBJ1-1	TGTGCCAGCAGCTTACATCCGGACAGGGGTAACACTGAAGCTTTCTTT	CASSLHPDRGNTEAFF
NA	NA	TRBV20-1	TRBJ2-7	TGCAGTGCTAGTGGAGGAGTCGAGCAGTACTTC	CSASGGVEQYF
TRBD1	NA	TRBV6-5	TRBJ2-3	TGTGCCAGCAGCTCCGGGACAGGGTGGATGGTAACGCAGTATTTT	CASSSGTGWMVTQYF
TRBD2	NA	TRBV28	TRBJ2-1	TGTGCCAGCAGTATTAGCGGGAGTTGGGACAATGAGCAGTTCTTC	CASSISGSWDNEQFF
TRBD1	NA	TRBV19	TRBJ1-2	TGTGCCAGTAGTATAGTTGGACAGGGCAGCTACACCTTC	CASSIVGQGSYTF
TRBD1	NA	TRBV7-2	TRBJ2-7	TGTGCCAGCAGCTTTTACAGGGGTCACAAATACTTC	CASSFYRGHKYF
TRBD2	few	TRBV28	TRBJ2-3	TGTGCCAGCAGTTTATCGCCTAGCGGGAAACCAGATACGCAGTATTTT	CASSLSPSGKPDTQYF
NA	NA	TRBV27	TRBJ2-1	TGTGCCAGCAGTTTCGATAGTATTAGCGACAATGAGCAGTTCTTC	CASSFDSISDNEQFF
NA	NA	TRBV9	TRBJ1-1	TGTGCCAGCAGCGTAGCCATGAACACTGAAGCTTTCTTT	CASSVAMNTEAFF
NA	NA	TRBV7-9	TRBJ2-7	TGTGCCAGCAGCTTACCGACGGCCACCTACGAGCAGTACTTC	CASSLPTATYEQYF
NA	NA	TRBV28	TRBJ2-5	TGTGCCAGCAGTCCCCTCGGGCCCAAGGGGACCCAGTACTTC	CASSPLGPKGTQYF
NA	NA	TRBV29-1	TRBJ2-6	TGCAGCGTCGCCGGGACATCTAACTCTGGGGCCAACGTCCTGACTTTC	CSVAGTSNSGANVLTF
NA	NA	TRBV7-8	TRBJ1-2	TGTGCCAGCAGCCCTGGGCTGCCGAGGGACTATGGCTACACCTTC	CASSPGLPRDYGYTF
TRBD1	NA	TRBV15	TRBJ2-7	TGTGCCACCAGCAGCCGGACAGGGGGGGGCTACGAGCAGTACTTC	CATSSRTGGGYEQYF
NA	NA	TRBV30	TRBJ1-1	TGTGCCTGGAGTACACAAACAGGGAAGACTGAAGCTTTCTTT	CAWSTQTGKTEAFF
TRBD2	NA	TRBV27	TRBJ2-7	TGTGCCAGCAGTTTGTTCGCCGGGACTAGTAACGAGCAGTACTTC	CASSLFAGTSNEQYF
TRBD2	once	TRBV10-3	TRBJ2-7	TGTGCCATCCGGACTAGCGGCTACGAGCAGTACTTC	CAIRTSGYEQYF
TRBD2	NA	TRBV11-2	TRBJ2-7	TGTGCCAGCAGCGCTGGACTAGCGGGAGTAAACGAGCAGTACTTC	CASSAGLAGVNEQYF
NA	NA	TRBV28	TRBJ1-5	TGTGCCAGCAGTTATCGACGGGGGGCCTATAGCAATCAGCCCCAGCATTTT	CASSYRRGAYSNQPQHF
TRBD2	NA	TRBV11-3	TRBJ2-5	TGTGCCAGCAGCGGGAGGGCCGGGGAGACCCAGTACTTC	CASSGRAGETQYF
TRBD1	NA	TRBV15	TRBJ2-3	TGTGCCACCAGCAGACGGACAGGGGGCATAGATACGCAGTATTTT	CATSRRTGGIDTQYF
NA	once	TRBV10-3	TRBJ2-1	TGTGCCATCAGTGAGTTGCGGGAGCAGTTCTTC	CAISELREQFF